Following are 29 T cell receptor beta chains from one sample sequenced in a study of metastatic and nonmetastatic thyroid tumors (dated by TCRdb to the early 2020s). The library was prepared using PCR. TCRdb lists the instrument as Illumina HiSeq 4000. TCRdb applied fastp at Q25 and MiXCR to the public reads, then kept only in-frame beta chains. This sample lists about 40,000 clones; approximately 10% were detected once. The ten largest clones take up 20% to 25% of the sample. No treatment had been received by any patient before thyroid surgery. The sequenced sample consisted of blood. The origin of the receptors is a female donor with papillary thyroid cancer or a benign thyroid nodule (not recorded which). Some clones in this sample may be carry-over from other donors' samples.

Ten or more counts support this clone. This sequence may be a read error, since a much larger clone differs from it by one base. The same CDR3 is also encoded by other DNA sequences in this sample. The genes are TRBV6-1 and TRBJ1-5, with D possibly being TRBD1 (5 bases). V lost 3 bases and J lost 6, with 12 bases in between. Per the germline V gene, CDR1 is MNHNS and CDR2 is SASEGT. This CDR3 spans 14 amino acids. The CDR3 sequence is CASSEAWGGQPQHF. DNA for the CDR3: TGTGCCAGCAGTGAGGCATGGGGCGGTCAGCCCCAGCATTTT.

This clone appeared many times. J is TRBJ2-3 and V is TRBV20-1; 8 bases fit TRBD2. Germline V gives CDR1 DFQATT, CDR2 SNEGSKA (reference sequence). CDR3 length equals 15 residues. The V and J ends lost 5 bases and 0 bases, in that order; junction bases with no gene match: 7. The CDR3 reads CSAASGLGSTDTQYF. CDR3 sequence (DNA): TGCAGTGCTGCCTCGGGACTAGGCAGCACAGATACGCAGTATTTT.

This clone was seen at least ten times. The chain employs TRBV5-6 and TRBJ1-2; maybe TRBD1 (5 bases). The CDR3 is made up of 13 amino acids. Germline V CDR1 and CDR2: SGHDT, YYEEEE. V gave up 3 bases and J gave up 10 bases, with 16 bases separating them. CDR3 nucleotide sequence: TGTGCCAGCAGCTGGGATCAGGGTGGATCCTACACCTTC. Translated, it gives CASSWDQGGSYTF. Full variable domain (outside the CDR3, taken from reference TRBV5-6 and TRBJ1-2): DAGVTQSPTHLIKTRGQQVTLRCSPKSGHDTVSWYQQALGQGPQFIFQYYEEEERQRGNFPDRFSGHQFPNYSSELNVNALLLGDSALYLCASSWDQGGSYTFGSGTRLTVV.

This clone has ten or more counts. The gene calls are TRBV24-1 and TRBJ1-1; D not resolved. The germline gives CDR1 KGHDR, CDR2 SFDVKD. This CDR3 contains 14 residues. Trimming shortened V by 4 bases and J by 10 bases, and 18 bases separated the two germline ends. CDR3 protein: CATSDPRRGSVAFF. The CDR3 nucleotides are TGTGCCACCAGTGACCCGCGGCGGGGTAGTGTAGCTTTCTTT.

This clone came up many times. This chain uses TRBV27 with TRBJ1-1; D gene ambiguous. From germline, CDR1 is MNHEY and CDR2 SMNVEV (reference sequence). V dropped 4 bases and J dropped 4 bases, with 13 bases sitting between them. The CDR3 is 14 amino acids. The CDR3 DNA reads TGTGCCAGCAGTTGGGAGGTGGTTCGCACTGAAGCTTTCTTT. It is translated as CASSWEVVRTEAFF.

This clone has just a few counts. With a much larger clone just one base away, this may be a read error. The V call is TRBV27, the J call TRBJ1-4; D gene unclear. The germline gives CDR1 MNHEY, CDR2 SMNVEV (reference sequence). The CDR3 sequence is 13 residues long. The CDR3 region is CASSFWQNEELFF. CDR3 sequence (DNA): TGTGCCAGCAGTTTTTGGCAGAATGAAGAACTGTTTTTT.

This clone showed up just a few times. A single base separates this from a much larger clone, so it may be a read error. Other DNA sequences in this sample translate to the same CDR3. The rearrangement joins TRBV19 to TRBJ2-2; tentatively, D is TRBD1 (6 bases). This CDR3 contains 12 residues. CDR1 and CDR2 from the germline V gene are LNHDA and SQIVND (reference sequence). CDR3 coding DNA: TGTGCCAGTAGTATGGGGGCCGGTGAGCTGTTTTTT. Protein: CASSMGAGELFF.

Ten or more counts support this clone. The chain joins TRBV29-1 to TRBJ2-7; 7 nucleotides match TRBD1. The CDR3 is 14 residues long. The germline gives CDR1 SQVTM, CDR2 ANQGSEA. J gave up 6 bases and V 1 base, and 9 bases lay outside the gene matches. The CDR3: CSVEGEGGYGEQYF. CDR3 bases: TGCAGCGTTGAAGGGGAAGGGGGCTATGGCGAGCAGTACTTC.

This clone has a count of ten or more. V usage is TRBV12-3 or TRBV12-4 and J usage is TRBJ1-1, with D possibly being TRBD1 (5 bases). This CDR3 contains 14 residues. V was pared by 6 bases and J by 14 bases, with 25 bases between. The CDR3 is CASRASQRGTRAFF. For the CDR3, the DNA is TGTGCCAGCAGGGCCTCACAGAGAGGGACTAGGGCATTCTTT.

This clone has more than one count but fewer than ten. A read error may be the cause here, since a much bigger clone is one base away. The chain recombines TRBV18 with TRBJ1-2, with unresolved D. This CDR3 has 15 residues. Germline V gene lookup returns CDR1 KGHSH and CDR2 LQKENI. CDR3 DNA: TGTGCCAGCTCACCAGATCAGCGTGCTAACTATGGCCACACCTTC. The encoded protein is CASSPDQRANYGHTF.

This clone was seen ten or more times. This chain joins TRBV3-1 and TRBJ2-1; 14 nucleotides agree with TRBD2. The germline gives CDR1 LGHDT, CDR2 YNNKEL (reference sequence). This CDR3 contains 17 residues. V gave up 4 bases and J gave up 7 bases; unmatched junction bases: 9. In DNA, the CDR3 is TGTGCCAGCAGCCCCGGGACTAGCGGGAGTTTGGAAAATGAGCAGTTCTTC. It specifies CASSPGTSGSLENEQFF.

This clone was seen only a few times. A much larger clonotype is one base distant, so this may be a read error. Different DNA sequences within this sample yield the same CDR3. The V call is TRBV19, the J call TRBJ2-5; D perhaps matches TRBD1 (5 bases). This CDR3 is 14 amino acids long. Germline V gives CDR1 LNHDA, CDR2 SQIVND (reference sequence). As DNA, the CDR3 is TGTGCCAGTAGTATTAGGGGCAACCAAGAGACACAGTACTTC. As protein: CASSIRGNQETQYF.

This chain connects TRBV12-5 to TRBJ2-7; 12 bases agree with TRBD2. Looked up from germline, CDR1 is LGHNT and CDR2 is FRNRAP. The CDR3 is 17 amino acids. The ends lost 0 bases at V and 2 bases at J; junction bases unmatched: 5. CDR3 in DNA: TGTGCTAGTGGTTTGGTCGGGACTAGCGGGCAGACCTACGAGCAGTACTTC. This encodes CASGLVGTSGQTYEQYF.

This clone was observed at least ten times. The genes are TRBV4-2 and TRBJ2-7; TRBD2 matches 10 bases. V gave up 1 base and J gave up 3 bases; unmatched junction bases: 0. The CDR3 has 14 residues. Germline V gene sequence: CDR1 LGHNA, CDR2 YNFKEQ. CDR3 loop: CASSQGTSGYEQYF. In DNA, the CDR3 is TGTGCCAGCAGCCAAGGGACTAGCGGCTACGAGCAGTACTTC.

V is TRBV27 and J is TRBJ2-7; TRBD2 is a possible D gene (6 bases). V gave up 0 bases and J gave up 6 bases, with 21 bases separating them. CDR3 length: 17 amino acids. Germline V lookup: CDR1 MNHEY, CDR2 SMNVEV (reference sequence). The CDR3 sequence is CASSLSFFGTRPIEQYF. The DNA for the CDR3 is TGTGCCAGCAGTTTATCTTTCTTCGGGACTCGTCCTATCGAGCAGTACTTC.

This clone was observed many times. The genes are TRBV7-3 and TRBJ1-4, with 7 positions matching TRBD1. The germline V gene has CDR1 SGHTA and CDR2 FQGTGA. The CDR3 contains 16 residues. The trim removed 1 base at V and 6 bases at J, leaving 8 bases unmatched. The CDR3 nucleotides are TGTGCCAGCAGCTTAAGAGGGAGGGGGCTGGATGAAAAACTGTTTTTT. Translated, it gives CASSLRGRGLDEKLFF.

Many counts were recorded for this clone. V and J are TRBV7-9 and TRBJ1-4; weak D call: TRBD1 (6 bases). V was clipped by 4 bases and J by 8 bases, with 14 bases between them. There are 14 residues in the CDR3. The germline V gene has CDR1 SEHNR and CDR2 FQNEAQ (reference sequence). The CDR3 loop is CASSSPGQTEKLFF. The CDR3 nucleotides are TGTGCCAGCAGCTCCCCCGGACAGACGGAAAAACTGTTTTTT. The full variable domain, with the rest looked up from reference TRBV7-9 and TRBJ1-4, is DTGVSQNPRHKITKRGQNVTFRCDPISEHNRLYWYRQTLGQGPEFLTYFQNEAQLEKSRLLSDRFSAERPKGSFSTLEIQRTEQGDSAMYLCASSSPGQTEKLFFGSGTQLSVL.

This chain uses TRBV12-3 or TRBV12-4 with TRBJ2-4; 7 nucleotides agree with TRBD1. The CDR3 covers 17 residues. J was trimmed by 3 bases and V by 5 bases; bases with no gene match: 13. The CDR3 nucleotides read TGTGCCAGCAGTATAGGGCGACAGGGTTGGGACAAAAACATTCAGTACTTC. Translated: CASSIGRQGWDKNIQYF.

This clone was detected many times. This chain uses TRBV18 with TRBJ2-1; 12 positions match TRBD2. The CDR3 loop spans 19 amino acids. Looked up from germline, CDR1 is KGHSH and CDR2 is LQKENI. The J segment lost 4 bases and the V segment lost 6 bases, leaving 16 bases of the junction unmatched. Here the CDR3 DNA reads TGTGCCAGCTCCCCCCTCCCTCGGTCCGGGACTAGCGGGTACAATGAGCAGTTCTTC. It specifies CASSPLPRSGTSGYNEQFF.

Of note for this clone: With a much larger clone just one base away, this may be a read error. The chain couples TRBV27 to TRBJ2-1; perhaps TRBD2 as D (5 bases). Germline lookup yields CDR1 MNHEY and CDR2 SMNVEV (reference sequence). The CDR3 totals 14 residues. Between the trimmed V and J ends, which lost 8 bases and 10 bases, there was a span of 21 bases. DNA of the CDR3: TGTGCCAGCCTCCCGGCGGCATCAACGGGGGAGCAGTTCTTC. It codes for CASLPAASTGEQFF.

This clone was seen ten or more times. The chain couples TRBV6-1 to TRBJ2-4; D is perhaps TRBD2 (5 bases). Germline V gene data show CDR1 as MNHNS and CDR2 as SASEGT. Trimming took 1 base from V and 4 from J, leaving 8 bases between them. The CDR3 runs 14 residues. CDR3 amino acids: CASSEGGLKNIQYF. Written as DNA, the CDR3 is TGTGCCAGCAGTGAAGGAGGGCTAAAAAACATTCAGTACTTC.

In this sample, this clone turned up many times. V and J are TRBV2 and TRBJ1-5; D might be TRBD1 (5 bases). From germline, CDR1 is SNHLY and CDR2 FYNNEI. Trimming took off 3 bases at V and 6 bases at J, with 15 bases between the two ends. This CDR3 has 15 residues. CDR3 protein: CASSEIRGYSQPQHF. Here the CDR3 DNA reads TGTGCCAGCAGTGAGATCCGGGGCTATTCTCAGCCCCAGCATTTT.

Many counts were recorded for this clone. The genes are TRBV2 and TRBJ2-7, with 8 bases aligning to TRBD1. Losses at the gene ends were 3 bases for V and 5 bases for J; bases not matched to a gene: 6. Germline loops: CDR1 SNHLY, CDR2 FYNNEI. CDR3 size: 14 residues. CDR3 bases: TGTGCCAGCAGTGAGGCGGACAGGGTGGACGAGCAGTACTTC. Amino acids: CASSEADRVDEQYF.

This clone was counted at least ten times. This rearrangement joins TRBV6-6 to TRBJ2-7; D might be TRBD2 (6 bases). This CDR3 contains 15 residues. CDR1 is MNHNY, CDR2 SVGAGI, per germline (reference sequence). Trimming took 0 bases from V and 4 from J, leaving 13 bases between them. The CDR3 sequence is CASSYSAEGGYEQYF. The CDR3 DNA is TGTGCCAGCAGTTACTCGGCGGAGGGAGGATACGAGCAGTACTTC.

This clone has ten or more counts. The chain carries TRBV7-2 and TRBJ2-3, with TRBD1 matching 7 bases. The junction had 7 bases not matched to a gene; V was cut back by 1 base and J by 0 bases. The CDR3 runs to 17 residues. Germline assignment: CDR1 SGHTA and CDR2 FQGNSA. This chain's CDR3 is CASSLGRWGQSTDTQYF. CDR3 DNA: TGTGCCAGCAGCTTAGGGCGCTGGGGACAGAGCACAGATACGCAGTATTTT.

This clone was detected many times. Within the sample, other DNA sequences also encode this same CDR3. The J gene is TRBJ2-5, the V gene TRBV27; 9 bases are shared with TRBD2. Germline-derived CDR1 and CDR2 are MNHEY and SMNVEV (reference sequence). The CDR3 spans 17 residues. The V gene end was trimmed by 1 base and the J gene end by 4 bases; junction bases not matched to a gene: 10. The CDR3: CASSLWSSGVGGETQYF. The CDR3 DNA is TGTGCCAGCAGTTTATGGTCTAGCGGGGTTGGGGGAGAGACCCAGTACTTC.

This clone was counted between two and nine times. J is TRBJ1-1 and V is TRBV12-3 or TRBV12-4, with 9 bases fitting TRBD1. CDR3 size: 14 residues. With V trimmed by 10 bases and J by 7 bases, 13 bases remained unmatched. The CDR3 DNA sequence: TGTGCCATCATACGGTACAGGGGGCGCTTTGAAGCTTTCTTT. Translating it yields CAIIRYRGRFEAFF.

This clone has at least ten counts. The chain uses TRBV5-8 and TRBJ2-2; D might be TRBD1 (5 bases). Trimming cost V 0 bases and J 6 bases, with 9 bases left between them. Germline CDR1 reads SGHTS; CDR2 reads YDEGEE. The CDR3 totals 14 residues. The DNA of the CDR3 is TGTGCCAGCAGCTTGGCAGGGCCCCCCGGGGAGCTGTTTTTT. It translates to CASSLAGPPGELFF.

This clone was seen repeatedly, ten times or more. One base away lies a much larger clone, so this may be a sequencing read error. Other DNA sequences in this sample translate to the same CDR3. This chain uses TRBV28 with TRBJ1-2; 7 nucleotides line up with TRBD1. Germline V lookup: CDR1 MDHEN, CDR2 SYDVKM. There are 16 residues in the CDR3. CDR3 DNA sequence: TGTGCCAGCAGTTTATTAATCGGGACAGCTAACTATGGCTACACCTTT. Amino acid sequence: CASSLLIGTANYGYTF.